The following is a T cell receptor (beta chain) sequence with its context. The record originates from a study of shared clonotypes between healthy human individuals. This CDR3 spans 15 amino acids. V dropped 3 bases and J dropped 6; count of bases not matched to a gene: 6. Germline V CDR1 and CDR2: SGHRS, YFSETQ. TCRdb keeps only in-frame clones here, not all; method: immunoSEQ multiplex PCR. The sample lists under 700,000 clones, approximately 96% occurring once. Cells designated naive CD8 were CD45RO-negative and were positively selected for CCR7, with terminally differentiated effector memory CD45RA+ cells excluded.

The sequence came from a woman in her 30s in good health. Source material: naive CD8+ T cells sorted from blood. This chain joins TRBV5-1 and TRBJ2-1; 10 bases line up with TRBD2. The CDR3 bases are TGCGCCAGCAGCTCTGGGACTAGCGCCTTCAATGAGCAGTTCTTC. Protein sequence: CASSSGTSAFNEQFF.